The 10 T cell receptor beta chains listed next were all sequenced from one sample in a study of T cell responses to AZD1222 COVID-19 vaccine. Sequenced by immunoSEQ multiplex PCR; TCRdb stores in-frame clones only, minus some. The sample contains roughly 100,000 clones, 80% to 90% of which appear only once. Sample: peripheral blood, taken 28 days after the second AZD1222 dose. The receptors stem from an adult who received the AZD1222 COVID-19 vaccine.

The rearrangement joins TRBV7-2 to TRBJ2-7, with 7 bases matching TRBD2. This CDR3 contains 15 residues. Germline V gives CDR1 SGHTA, CDR2 FQGNSA. V lost 7 bases and J lost 2; bases outside the gene matches: 11. The CDR3: CASTSAGGLTYEQYF. The CDR3 DNA is TGTGCCAGCACCTCGGCCGGGGGGTTGACCTACGAGCAGTACTTC.

In nucleotides, the CDR3 is TGTGCCAGCAGTTTAACCCAGGGCTCGGGATCACCCCTCCACTTT. Translated: CASSLTQGSGSPLHF. V and J are TRBV6-5 and TRBJ1-6, with D possibly matching TRBD1 (5 bases). Deletions cut 4 bases from V and 10 bases from J, with 17 bases between. Germline V gene data show CDR1 as MNHEY and CDR2 as SVGAGI. This CDR3 is 15 amino acids long.

This clone was counted between two and nine times. As DNA, the CDR3 is TGTGCCAGCGTTGCCGGGAGAGGGTCCTACGAGCAGTACTTC. Translation: CASVAGRGSYEQYF. The V and J genes are TRBV7-8 and TRBJ2-7; D possibly corresponds to TRBD2 (6 bases). CDR3 length equals 14 residues. Germline V gives CDR1 SGHVS, CDR2 FQNEAQ. V lost 8 bases and J lost 1, with 15 bases in between.

J is TRBJ2-7 and V is TRBV5-1, with no clear D. The germline gives CDR1 SGHRS, CDR2 YFSETQ. V was cut by 4 bases and J by 3 bases, with 14 bases left in between. This CDR3 comprises 14 residues. CDR3 in DNA: TGCGCCAGCAGCCCCACTCAAAGGGACTACGAGCAGTACTTC. Its protein product is CASSPTQRDYEQYF.

The chain combines TRBV5-6 with TRBJ2-2, with D possibly matching TRBD2 (6 bases). Germline V gene sequence: CDR1 SGHDT, CDR2 YYEEEE. CDR3 length: 15 residues. V lost 3 bases and J lost 4, with 13 bases in between. DNA of the CDR3: TGTGCCAGCAGCTGGCCGGGACTGCTCACCGGGGAGCTGTTTTTT. Protein sequence: CASSWPGLLTGELFF.

The chain uses TRBV25-1 and TRBJ1-5; 11 bases are shared with TRBD1. Germline CDR1 and CDR2: MGHDK and SYGVNS. The length of the CDR3 is 15 residues. J was trimmed by 2 bases and V by 5 bases; bases with no gene match: 2. The CDR3, as DNA: TGTGCCAGCAGTCCGGGACAGGGGGGCAATCAGCCCCAGCATTTT. This gives the protein CASSPGQGGNQPQHF. The whole variable domain, remainder taken from reference TRBV25-1 and TRBJ1-5, is EADIYQTPRYLVIGTGKKITLECSQTMGHDKMYWYQQDPGMELHLIHYSYGVNSTEKGDLSSESTVSRIRTEHFPLTLESARPSHTSQYLCASSPGQGGNQPQHFGDGTRLSIL.

The V and J genes are TRBV4-2 and TRBJ1-6, with D uncertain. This CDR3 is 16 amino acids long. Germline V CDR1 and CDR2: LGHNA, YNFKEQ. Trimming shortened V by 0 bases and J by 7 bases, and 13 bases separated the two germline ends. In nucleotides, the CDR3 is TGTGCCAGCAGCCAAGAGGGTGGCCTTGGGAATTCACCCCTCCACTTT. Translation: CASSQEGGLGNSPLHF.

The V and J genes are TRBV5-4 and TRBJ1-2; TRBD1 matches at 7 bases. In germline, CDR1 is SGHNT, CDR2 YYREEE (reference sequence). The CDR3 is 14 residues long. Losses at the gene ends were 4 bases for V and 6 bases for J; bases not matched to a gene: 9. In DNA, the CDR3 is TGTGCCAGCAGCCGCGTTGGGACAGAACATGGCTACACCTTC. It translates to CASSRVGTEHGYTF. The whole variable domain, remainder taken from reference TRBV5-4 and TRBJ1-2, is ETGVTQSPTHLIKTRGQQVTLRCSSQSGHNTVSWYQQALGQGPQFIFQYYREEENGRGNFPPRFSGLQFPNYSSELNVNALELDDSALYLCASSRVGTEHGYTFGSGTRLTVV.

The rearrangement joins TRBV28 to TRBJ2-7; D is uncertain. Trimming cost V 4 bases and J 3 bases, with 4 bases left between them. CDR1 is MDHEN and CDR2 is SYDVKM in the germline V gene. This CDR3 comprises 11 residues. CDR3 nucleotides: TGTGCCAGCAGTTCGATCTACGAGCAGTACTTC. Translating it yields CASSSIYEQYF.

The rearrangement joins TRBV5-1 to TRBJ1-6; D is undetermined. CDR1 and CDR2 from the germline V gene are SGHRS and YFSETQ. The CDR3 covers 15 residues. V lost 3 bases to trimming and J lost 8 bases, with 15 bases between them. This CDR3 is CASSSDGLRDSPLHF. CDR3 bases: TGCGCCAGCAGCTCGGACGGACTGAGGGATTCACCCCTCCACTTT.